These 30 T cell receptor beta chains were sequenced from one sample in a study of T cell responses to AZD1222 COVID-19 vaccine. Only in-frame clones appear in the TCRdb table, and some are missing; sequencing was by immunoSEQ multiplex PCR. Among approximately 120,000 clones listed, approximately 89% were seen once. The sample was peripheral blood, taken 28 days after the second AZD1222 dose. The receptors originated from an adult who received the AZD1222 COVID-19 vaccine.

J is TRBJ2-7 and V is TRBV6-5; a possible D gene is TRBD1 (6 bases). There are 14 residues in the CDR3. Germline V CDR1 and CDR2: MNHEY, SVGAGI. V was pared by 6 bases and J by 0 bases, with 12 bases between. DNA for the CDR3: TGTGCCAGCAGACAGGGTCAGACCTCCTACGAGCAGTACTTC. Encoded protein: CASRQGQTSYEQYF.

The chain has TRBV18 and TRBJ2-5, with D possibly matching TRBD1 (6 bases). Trimming cost V 2 bases and J 4 bases, with 8 bases left between them. The CDR3 has 13 residues. Germline assignment: CDR1 KGHSH and CDR2 LQKENI. CDR3 residues: CASSPGGGETQYF. The CDR3 DNA reads as TGTGCCAGCTCACCAGGGGGCGGAGAGACCCAGTACTTC.

V usage is TRBV10-3 and J usage is TRBJ2-7, with D perhaps TRBD2 (7 bases). Trimming left V 3 bases short and J 1 base short, with 16 bases between. CDR1 ENHRY and CDR2 SYGVKD come from the germline V gene. This CDR3 spans 16 amino acids. The CDR3 DNA follows: TGTGCCATCAGTGAATCCCAGGGGAGGGTATCCTACGAGCAGTACTTC. Translation: CAISESQGRVSYEQYF.

The V call is TRBV24-1, the J call TRBJ2-3; tentative D call: TRBD1 (5 bases). V was shortened by 2 bases and J by 4 bases, with 9 bases between the two germline ends. The CDR3 is 14 amino acids. Per the germline V gene, CDR1 is KGHDR and CDR2 is SFDVKD. The CDR3 DNA reads as TGTGCCACCAGTGATTCAGGGTTCGCAGATACGCAGTATTTT. Encoded protein: CATSDSGFADTQYF.

This clone was seen more than once but under ten times. In nucleotides, the CDR3 is TGTGCCAGCAGTGAACGGGGAACCGGGTACAATCAGCCCCAGCATTTT. Its protein product is CASSERGTGYNQPQHF. The V and J genes are TRBV6-1 and TRBJ1-5; no reliable D call. Germline loops: CDR1 MNHNS, CDR2 SASEGT. The CDR3 is 16 amino acids. Trimming removed 2 bases from V and 3 bases from J, with 14 bases in between.

J is TRBJ1-1 and V is TRBV28; no firm D call. Germline CDR1 and CDR2: MDHEN and SYDVKM. V lost 7 bases and J lost 4, with 10 bases in between. The CDR3 contains 12 residues. CDR3 DNA: TGTGCCAGCACCCCACCGAGCACTGAAGCTTTCTTT. Amino acid sequence: CASTPPSTEAFF. Based on the CDR3 plus reference TRBV28 and TRBJ1-1, the full variable domain is DVKVTQSSRYLVKRTGEKVFLECVQDMDHENMFWYRQDPGLGLRLIYFSYDVKMKEKGDIPEGYSVSREKKERFSLILESASTNQTSMYLCASTPPSTEAFFGQGTRLTVV.

The CDR3 coding sequence is TGTGCCAGCTCACCACTCGGCGGGGGGGAAGAGACCCAGTACTTC. Translation: CASSPLGGGEETQYF. The rearrangement uses TRBV18 and TRBJ2-5; 9 nucleotides align to TRBD2. The CDR3 extends over 15 amino acids. Germline trimming cut 1 base from V and 3 bases from J; bases unmatched to any gene: 3. CDR1 and CDR2 (germline): KGHSH, LQKENI.

V and J are TRBV19 and TRBJ1-5, with no clear D. CDR1 LNHDA and CDR2 SQIVND come from the germline V gene (reference sequence). Between the trimmed V and J ends, which lost 0 bases and 6 bases, there was a span of 6 bases. The CDR3 runs to 13 residues. CDR3 amino acids: CASSIDRAQPQHF. DNA for the CDR3: TGTGCCAGTAGTATAGATCGGGCTCAGCCCCAGCATTTT.

The CDR3 is CSVGGPGGPQHF. The CDR3 DNA reads as TGCAGCGTTGGGGGACCAGGGGGGCCCCAGCATTTT. The rearrangement links TRBV29-1 to TRBJ1-5, with 7 bases lining up with TRBD1. V was clipped by 4 bases and J by 9 bases; unmatched bases: 6. Germline values: CDR1 SQVTM, CDR2 ANQGSEA. The CDR3 has 12 residues.

V is TRBV5-4 and J is TRBJ2-2; D perhaps matches TRBD1 (5 bases). The length of the CDR3 is 15 residues. From germline, CDR1 is SGHNT and CDR2 YYREEE (reference sequence). V was clipped by 4 bases and J by 5 bases, with 15 bases between them. CDR3 sequence (DNA): TGTGCCAGCAGCGGAGAAAGACAGAGAACCGGGGAGCTGTTTTTT. Translation gives CASSGERQRTGELFF.

The CDR3 DNA sequence: TGCGCCAGCAAAAACAGGGCCTCAGAAGAAAAACTGTTTTTT. Translation: CASKNRASEEKLFF. The chain joins TRBV5-1 to TRBJ1-4, with D possibly TRBD1 on 6 matching bases. This CDR3 contains 14 residues. The germline CDR1 and CDR2 sequences are SGHRS and YFSETQ. V was shortened by 6 bases and J by 8 bases, with 17 bases between the two germline ends. Combining the CDR3 with reference TRBV5-1 and TRBJ1-4 gives the whole variable domain KAGVTQTPRYLIKTRGQQVTLSCSPISGHRSVSWYQQTPGQGLQFLFEYFSETQRNKGNFPGRFSGRQFSNSRSEMNVSTLELGDSALYLCASKNRASEEKLFFGSGTQLSVL.

The chain uses TRBV30 and TRBJ2-1; tentative D call: TRBD2 (7 bases). The CDR3 runs to 13 residues. Per germline, CDR1 GTSNPN and CDR2 SVGIG (reference sequence). Trimming cost V 4 bases and J 9 bases, with 16 bases left between them. CDR3 in amino acids: CAWIPRGAAEQFF. Written as DNA, the CDR3 is TGTGCCTGGATCCCTCGGGGGGCGGCTGAGCAGTTCTTC. Supplemented by reference TRBV30 and TRBJ2-1, the full variable domain reads SQTIHQWPATLVQPVGSPLSLECTVEGTSNPNLYWYRQAAGRGLQLLFYSVGIGQISSEVPQNLSASRPQDRQFILSSKKLLLSDSGFYLCAWIPRGAAEQFFGPGTRLTVL.

The chain couples TRBV6-1 to TRBJ1-2; 8 nucleotides line up with TRBD1. CDR1 and CDR2 (germline): MNHNS, SASEGT. After removal of 3 bases from V and 6 bases from J, the junction contained 6 bases not matched to a gene. The CDR3 consists of 14 residues. The CDR3 bases are TGTGCCAGCAGTGAGGAGACAGGGGCTAATGGCTACACCTTC. As protein: CASSEETGANGYTF.

Concerning this clone: One junction end does not reproduce the germline sequence, and a read error may be involved. J is TRBJ2-1 and V is TRBV11-1, with a tentative D call TRBD2 (6 bases). Germline lookup yields CDR1 SGHAT and CDR2 FQDESV (reference sequence). This CDR3 has 15 amino acids. This CDR3 is CASSLGRWVAAPRIF. CDR3 DNA: TGTGCCAGCAGCTTGGGCAGGTGGGTAGCGGCGCCTCGGATCTTC.

The chain uses TRBV12-3 or TRBV12-4 and TRBJ1-2; D not resolved. V dropped 3 bases and J dropped 5 bases, with 7 bases sitting between them. The CDR3 extends over 12 amino acids. CDR3 protein: CASSLLGYGYTF. CDR3 sequence (DNA): TGTGCCAGCAGTTTGTTAGGGTATGGCTACACCTTC.

CDR3 region: CASSLMGSQETQYF. The DNA for the CDR3 is TGTGCCAGCAGCTTAATGGGTTCACAAGAGACCCAGTACTTC. The V and J genes are TRBV7-2 and TRBJ2-5; D is unclear. Germline V gene lookup returns CDR1 SGHTA and CDR2 FQGNSA. V was clipped by 2 bases and J by 2 bases, with 9 bases between them. There are 14 residues in the CDR3. Full variable domain (remainder filled in from reference TRBV7-2 and TRBJ2-5): GAGVSQSPSNKVTEKGKDVELRCDPISGHTALYWYRQSLGQGLEFLIYFQGNSAPDKSGLPSDRFSAERTGGSVSTLTIQRTQQEDSAVYLCASSLMGSQETQYFGPGTRLLVL.

This CDR3 reads CASKGGPGGYTF. CDR3 coding DNA: TGCGCCAGCAAGGGGGGGCCAGGGGGCTACACCTTC. This chain connects TRBV5-1 to TRBJ1-2; tentatively, D is TRBD1 (6 bases). The germline V gene has CDR1 SGHRS and CDR2 YFSETQ. The CDR3 sequence is 12 residues long. The V end lost 6 bases, the J end lost 8 bases, and 14 bases lay between the germline ends.

The V and J genes are TRBV3-1 (or the pseudogene TRBV3-2) and TRBJ1-3; no clear D gene. V was trimmed by 4 bases and J by 6 bases, leaving 10 bases between them. The CDR3 totals 13 residues. The germline V gene has CDR1 LGHDT and CDR2 YNNKEL (reference sequence). Here the CDR3 DNA reads TGTGCCAGCAGCCCCCGAACGTCAAACACCATATATTTT. It yields the protein CASSPRTSNTIYF.

This rearrangement joins TRBV5-1 to TRBJ1-6, with a weak D call TRBD1 (6 bases). Trimming left V 1 base short and J 7 bases short, with 9 bases between. This CDR3 is built from 14 residues. Germline-derived CDR1 and CDR2 are SGHRS and YFSETQ. The CDR3 DNA reads as TGCGCCAGCAGCTTGAGGCAGGGGAATTCACCCCTCCACTTT. Amino acid sequence: CASSLRQGNSPLHF. Full variable domain (remainder filled in from reference TRBV5-1 and TRBJ1-6): KAGVTQTPRYLIKTRGQQVTLSCSPISGHRSVSWYQQTPGQGLQFLFEYFSETQRNKGNFPGRFSGRQFSNSRSEMNVSTLELGDSALYLCASSLRQGNSPLHFGNGTRLTVT.

This clone was seen a few times. The J gene is TRBJ2-2, the V gene TRBV6-2 or TRBV6-3; no firm D call. V lost 4 bases and J 11 bases, leaving 14 bases between the germline ends. Per germline, CDR1 MNHEY and CDR2 SVGEGT. The CDR3 covers 13 residues. CDR3 in DNA: TGTGCCAGCAGTTGGCAGACCACGGGCGAGCTGTTTTTT. Translating gives CASSWQTTGELFF.

The chain uses TRBV11-2 and TRBJ2-6; 9 bases fit TRBD1. The germline V gene encodes CDR1 SGHAT and CDR2 FQNNGV. There are 17 residues in the CDR3. V trimming: 5 bases; J trimming: 1 base; junction bases outside the gene matches: 6. The CDR3 protein is CASSPRDRASGANVLTF. DNA of the CDR3: TGTGCCAGCAGCCCCCGGGACAGGGCTTCTGGGGCCAACGTCCTGACTTTC.

This clone was counted a single time. This sequence joins TRBV6-5 and TRBJ2-7, with D tentatively TRBD2 (6 bases). The CDR3 extends over 13 amino acids. Germline CDR1 and CDR2: MNHEY and SVGAGI. Trimming shortened V by 2 bases and J by 4 bases, and 9 bases separated the two germline ends. The CDR3 sequence is CASSYGGEYEQYF. The CDR3 DNA is TGTGCCAGCAGTTACGGCGGGGAATACGAGCAGTACTTC.

CDR3 sequence reads: CASRRRTSEKLFF. For the CDR3, the DNA is TGTGCCAGCAGGAGGAGAACTTCTGAAAAACTGTTTTTT. This chain uses TRBV12-3 or TRBV12-4 with TRBJ1-4; no clear D. The CDR3 runs 13 residues. V gave up 6 bases and J gave up 7 bases, with 12 bases separating them.

V is TRBV28 and J is TRBJ1-5; D ambiguous. In germline, CDR1 is MDHEN, CDR2 SYDVKM. This CDR3 is 15 amino acids long. The ends were cut back, 3 bases at V and 4 bases at J, with 13 bases in the middle. CDR3 coding DNA: TGTGCCAGCAGTTTGCCCCTTGCGATGAATCAGCCCCAGCATTTT. Its protein is CASSLPLAMNQPQHF.

V and J are TRBV3-1 (or the pseudogene TRBV3-2) and TRBJ1-5, with TRBD1 as a possible D gene (5 bases). This CDR3 is built from 16 residues. V lost 4 bases and J 1 base, leaving 14 bases between the germline ends. CDR1 and CDR2 from the germline V gene are LGHDT and YNNKEL (reference sequence). CDR3 in DNA: TGTGCCAGCAGCCCTTCGGGGGATACGAGCAATCAGCCCCAGCATTTT. Protein sequence: CASSPSGDTSNQPQHF.

V usage is TRBV6-5 and J usage is TRBJ2-7; 8 bases align to TRBD1. V lost 2 bases, J lost 0 bases, and 0 bases stayed unmatched. The CDR3 is 14 residues long. The germline CDR1 and CDR2 sequences are MNHEY and SVGAGI. CDR3 DNA sequence: TGTGCCAGCAGTTACCAGGGGGCCTCCTACGAGCAGTACTTC. It specifies CASSYQGASYEQYF.

The V gene is TRBV9, the J gene TRBJ1-3; TRBD1 matches at 7 bases. V was clipped by 4 bases and J by 2 bases; unmatched bases: 9. CDR1 and CDR2 (germline): SGDLS, YYNGEE. The CDR3 length is 16 residues. The CDR3 loop is CASSPRTTGPGNTIYF. The CDR3, as DNA: TGTGCCAGCAGCCCCCGAACGACAGGGCCTGGAAACACCATATATTTT.

The chain recombines TRBV12-2 with TRBJ1-5. TRBV12-2 represents a pseudogene. This CDR3 is 15 amino acids long. CDR3: CASRPPAGGNQPQHF. CDR3 DNA: TGTGCAAGTCGCCCCCCGGCTGGAGGGAATCAGCCCCAGCATTTT.

The V gene is TRBV9, the J gene TRBJ1-2; D is ambiguous. Trimming pared 3 bases from V and 8 bases from J, leaving 5 bases between. CDR1 SGDLS and CDR2 YYNGEE come from the germline V gene. This CDR3 contains 10 residues. The CDR3 sequence is CASSGTGYTF. CDR3 in DNA: TGTGCCAGCAGCGGAACGGGCTACACCTTC.

In nucleotides, the CDR3 is TGCGCCAGCAGCTCGACAGGGGGCATGGGCAATGAGCAGTTCTTC. Residues: CASSSTGGMGNEQFF. The chain employs TRBV5-1 and TRBJ2-1, with 10 bases matching TRBD1. The germline CDR1 and CDR2 sequences are SGHRS and YFSETQ. The V and J ends lost 3 bases and 6 bases, in that order; junction bases with no gene match: 6. The CDR3 totals 15 residues.